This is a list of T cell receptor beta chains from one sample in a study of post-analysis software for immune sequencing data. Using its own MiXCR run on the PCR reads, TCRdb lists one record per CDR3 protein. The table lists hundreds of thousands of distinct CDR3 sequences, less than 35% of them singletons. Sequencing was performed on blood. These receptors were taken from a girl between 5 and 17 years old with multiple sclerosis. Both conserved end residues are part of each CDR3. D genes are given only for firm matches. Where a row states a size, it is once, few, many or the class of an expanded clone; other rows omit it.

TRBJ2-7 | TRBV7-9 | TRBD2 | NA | TGTGCCAGTAGCCCATCCGGGACTAGCGGGACCACCTACAATGAGCAGTACTTC | CASSPSGTSGTTYNEQYF
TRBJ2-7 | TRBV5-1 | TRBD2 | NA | TGCGCCAGCAGCTTGGCTCCGGGACTAGCGGGGTACGAGCAGTACTTC | CASSLAPGLAGYEQYF
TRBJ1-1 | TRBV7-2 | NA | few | TGTGCCAGCAGCCCGCGGACCGTCTTTTCCACTGAAGCTTTCTTT | CASSPRTVFSTEAFF
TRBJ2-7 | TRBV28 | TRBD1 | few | TGTGCCAGCAGGACCCTCGGGACAGGCCTCTACGAGCAGTACTTC | CASRTLGTGLYEQYF
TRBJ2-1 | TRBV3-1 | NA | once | TGTGCCAGCAGCCAAGTTAACGGCCAGCAGTTCTTC | CASSQVNGQQFF
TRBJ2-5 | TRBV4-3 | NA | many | TGCGCCAGCAGCCAAGAGGTGGGGGAGACCCAGTACTTC | CASSQEVGETQYF
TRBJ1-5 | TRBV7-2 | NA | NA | TGTGCCAGCAGCCTAGAATTGGGGGATCAGCCCCAGCATTTT | CASSLELGDQPQHF
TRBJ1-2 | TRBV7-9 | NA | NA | TGTGCCAGCAGCCCAAGATTGACAGGCCAGGGCTACACCTTC | CASSPRLTGQGYTF
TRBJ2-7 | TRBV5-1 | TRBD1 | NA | TGCGCCAGCAGCGGGGGACAGGGGGCAGGCTACGAGCAGTACTTC | CASSGGQGAGYEQYF
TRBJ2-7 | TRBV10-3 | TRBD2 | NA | TGTGCCATCAGTGAGTCAGCGGGGACTATACTTTACGAGCAGTACTTC | CAISESAGTILYEQYF
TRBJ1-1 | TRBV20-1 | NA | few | TGCAGTGCTAGAATAACCCCCACTGAAGCTTTCTTT | CSARITPTEAFF
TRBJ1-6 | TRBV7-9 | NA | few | TGTGCCAGCAGCTTATGGACAGACGCCAATTCACCCCTCCACTTT | CASSLWTDANSPLHF
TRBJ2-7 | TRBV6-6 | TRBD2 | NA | TGTGCCAGCAGTTACCGCGGGGTAGCGGGGGTAGGCGAGCAGTACTTC | CASSYRGVAGVGEQYF
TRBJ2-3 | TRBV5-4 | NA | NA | TGTGCCAGCAGCTTCTCCCGGGACCGCACAGATACGCAGTATTTT | CASSFSRDRTDTQYF
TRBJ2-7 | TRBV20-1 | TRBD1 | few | TGCAGTGCCGTGGGACAGGGGGAAAGGGAGCAGTACTTC | CSAVGQGEREQYF
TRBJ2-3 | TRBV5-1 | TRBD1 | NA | TGCGCCAGCAGCTTGGGACAGGGAGCGACCACAGATACGCAGTATTTT | CASSLGQGATTDTQYF
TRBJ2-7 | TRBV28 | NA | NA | TGTGCCAGCAGTTTAGGGCAGACCATTACCTACGAGCAGTACTTC | CASSLGQTITYEQYF
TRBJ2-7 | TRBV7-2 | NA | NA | TGTGCCAGCAGCCGCCCTGACCGGCCCTACGAGCAGTACTTC | CASSRPDRPYEQYF
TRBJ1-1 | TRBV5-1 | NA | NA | TGCGCCAGCAAAGATGGGGCTGAAGCTTTCTTT | CASKDGAEAFF
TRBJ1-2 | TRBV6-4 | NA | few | TGTGCCAGCAGTCCCCTCGGGACCGGTAACTATGGCTACACCTTC | CASSPLGTGNYGYTF
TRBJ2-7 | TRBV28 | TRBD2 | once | TGTGCCAGCGTCCGGGGGGTGCAATGGGGCGAGCAGTACTTC | CASVRGVQWGEQYF
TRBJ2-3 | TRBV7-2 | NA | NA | TGTGCCAGCAGCTTTATACAGGGAGGGGGCTCAGATACGCAGTATTTT | CASSFIQGGGSDTQYF
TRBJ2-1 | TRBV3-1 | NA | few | TGTGCCAGCCAGGCCCCGGAGACTTTCTACAATGAGCAGTTCTTC | CASQAPETFYNEQFF
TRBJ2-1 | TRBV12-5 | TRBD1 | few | TGTGCTAGTGCCTCGGGACAGGGGCATCGGGATGAGCAGTTCTTC | CASASGQGHRDEQFF
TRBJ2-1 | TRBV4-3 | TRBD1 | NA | TGCGCCAGCAGCCAATTAGGACAGGGGGGGTACAATGAGCAGTTCTTC | CASSQLGQGGYNEQFF
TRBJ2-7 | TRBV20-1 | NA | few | TGCAGTGCTAGTGTTGGACTCCGAAGATCTAGCGAGCAGTACTTC | CSASVGLRRSSEQYF
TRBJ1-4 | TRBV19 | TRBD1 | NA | TGTGCCAGTAGTATGGCCGGGACAGGGGCTGCAACTAATGAAAAACTGTTTTTT | CASSMAGTGAATNEKLFF